This passage covers 13 T cell receptor beta chains from one sample sequenced in a study of regulatory T cells in long-lasting Graves disease. Arm-PCR of CDR3 regions with iRepertoire HTBI primers generated TCR beta libraries. TCRdb re-called the multiplex PCR reads through MiXCR, storing one row per CDR3 protein. The sample yields 400,000 to 500,000 distinct CDR3 sequences, about 22% seen once. The sample's time point: persistent/refractory GD, antithyroid drugs over 5 years with positive TRAb. RNA isolated from PBMCs was used to make the TCR library. Material: peripheral blood mononuclear cells (PBMCs), obtained when the disease was refractory, from a patient treated with antithyroid drugs. The receptors stem from a female donor with Graves disease.

The chain uses TRBV5-6 and TRBJ2-3, with 7 bases that match TRBD2. The germline gives CDR1 SGHDT, CDR2 YYEEEE. CDR3 length: 18 residues. V was clipped by 0 bases and J by 3 bases; unmatched bases: 13. The CDR3, as DNA: TGTGCCAGCAGCTTGGACAGCGGGGACCCCTTGTTTACAGATACGCAGTATTTT. Encoded protein: CASSLDSGDPLFTDTQYF.

The chain employs TRBV20-1 and TRBJ2-7; unclear D gene. Deletions cut 2 bases from V and 4 bases from J, with 6 bases between. This CDR3 has 11 amino acids. Per germline, CDR1 DFQATT and CDR2 SNEGSKA (reference sequence). This chain's CDR3 is CSARSKYEQYF. The CDR3 region has the DNA TGCAGTGCTAGAAGCAAATACGAGCAGTACTTC.

The rearrangement joins TRBV6-5 to TRBJ2-3, with 8 bases that match TRBD2. Germline V gene data show CDR1 as MNHEY and CDR2 as SVGAGI. Trimming removed 2 bases from V and 1 base from J; junction bases left unmatched: 2. The CDR3 is 15 amino acids. The CDR3 nucleotides are TGTGCCAGCAGTTACCGGCGGGGGGGCACAGATACGCAGTATTTT. This encodes CASSYRRGGTDTQYF.

V gene TRBV28 combines with J gene TRBJ2-3, with TRBD2 identical over 7 bases. After removal of 5 bases from V and 1 base from J, the junction contained 9 bases not matched to a gene. The CDR3 loop spans 16 amino acids. Per the germline V gene, CDR1 is MDHEN and CDR2 is SYDVKM. The DNA for the CDR3 is TGTGCCAGCAGTCCCCCCGGCGGGAGTGGCACAGATACGCAGTATTTT. It specifies CASSPPGGSGTDTQYF. Full variable domain (missing parts from reference TRBV28 and TRBJ2-3): DVKVTQSSRYLVKRTGEKVFLECVQDMDHENMFWYRQDPGLGLRLIYFSYDVKMKEKGDIPEGYSVSREKKERFSLILESASTNQTSMYLCASSPPGGSGTDTQYFGPGTRLTVL.

This clonotype showed up many times. The chain is built from TRBV15 and TRBJ2-7; 7 nucleotides line up with TRBD1. Trimming removed 3 bases from V and 1 base from J; junction bases left unmatched: 3. The CDR3 loop spans 14 amino acids. Germline CDR1 and CDR2: LNHNV and YYDKDF (reference sequence). Written as DNA, the CDR3 is TGTGCCACCAGCAGCACGACAGGGTCCTACGAGCAGTACTTC. Translated, it gives CATSSTTGSYEQYF.

In this sample, this clonotype turned up many times. The junction departs from germline at one end; a sequencing error may be responsible. This chain connects TRBV7-7 to TRBJ2-5; TRBD2 is a possible D gene (6 bases). The CDR3 loop spans 16 amino acids. Germline CDR1 SSHAT, CDR2 FNYEAQ (reference sequence). Written as DNA, the CDR3 is TGTGCTAGCAGCTTAGGCGCGGGGACTGTCCAAGAGACCCAGTACTTC. As protein: CASSLGAGTVQETQYF.

The V call is TRBV19, the J call TRBJ1-1; TRBD1 agrees at 8 bases. Trimming at V came to 6 bases and at J to 0 bases, leaving 6 bases not matched to a gene. In germline, CDR1 is LNHDA, CDR2 SQIVND (reference sequence). The CDR3 totals 15 residues. The CDR3 region is CASSQGANMNTEAFF. The CDR3 nucleotides are TGTGCCAGTAGCCAGGGGGCGAACATGAACACTGAAGCTTTCTTT.

This clonotype was recorded at least ten times. At one boundary the junction diverges from the germline segment, which might be a read error. The chain recombines TRBV28 with TRBJ2-7; 7 bases are shared with TRBD2. This CDR3 region has 12 residues. The germline gives CDR1 MDHEN, CDR2 SYDVKM. CDR3 residues: CASSEGLEGQNF. The CDR3 DNA sequence: TGTGCCAGCAGTGAAGGACTAGAAGGGCAAAACTTC.

This clonotype has ten or more counts. The chain has TRBV11-2 and TRBJ2-2, with D unresolved. The CDR3 length is 17 residues. V was pared by 0 bases and J by 7 bases, with 18 bases between. Germline V CDR1 and CDR2: SGHAT, FQNNGV. Here the CDR3 DNA reads TGTGCCAGCAGCTTAGACCCGGCCGGTTCAAAGGGCGGGGAGCTGTTTTTT. This sequence encodes CASSLDPAGSKGGELFF. Looking up the rest from reference TRBV11-2 and TRBJ2-2 gives the full variable domain: EAGVAQSPRYKIIEKRQSVAFWCNPISGHATLYWYQQILGQGPKLLIQFQNNGVVDDSQLPKDRFSAERLKGVDSTLKIQPAKLEDSAVYLCASSLDPAGSKGGELFFGEGSRLTVL.

This clonotype has at least ten counts. The gene calls are TRBV28 and TRBJ1-5; TRBD1 is a possible D gene (5 bases). Germline V gives CDR1 MDHEN, CDR2 SYDVKM. The CDR3 is 16 amino acids. Trimming removed 6 bases at V and 4 bases at J, with 19 bases between. The CDR3 region is CASRAKTGRLNQPQHF. The CDR3 nucleotides are TGTGCCAGCAGAGCCAAAACGGGACGGCTGAATCAGCCCCAGCATTTT.

The CDR3 here is CASSLETDYYEQYF. Here the CDR3 DNA reads TGCGCCAGCAGCTTGGAGACGGACTACTACGAGCAGTACTTC. The chain links TRBV5-1 to TRBJ2-7, with TRBD2 as a possible D gene (6 bases). This CDR3 contains 14 residues. Germline values: CDR1 SGHRS, CDR2 YFSETQ. With 0 bases removed from V and 3 bases from J, the gap between germline ends came to 10 bases. The full variable domain, completed using reference TRBV5-1 and TRBJ2-7, is KAGVTQTPRYLIKTRGQQVTLSCSPISGHRSVSWYQQTPGQGLQFLFEYFSETQRNKGNFPGRFSGRQFSNSRSEMNVSTLELGDSALYLCASSLETDYYEQYFGPGTRLTVT.

This clonotype was seen many times. The gene calls are TRBV6-2 or TRBV6-3 and TRBJ2-5; 10 positions agree with TRBD2. Losses at the gene ends were 5 bases for V and 5 bases for J; bases not matched to a gene: 11. The germline V gene has CDR1 MNHEY and CDR2 SVGEGT. CDR3 length equals 16 residues. Here the CDR3 DNA reads TGTGCCAGCAGTCTCTCTAGCGGGGGACTAGTGGAGACCCAGTACTTC. Its translation: CASSLSSGGLVETQYF.

This clonotype was counted ten times or more. The V gene is TRBV28, the J gene TRBJ1-5; possible D gene TRBD1, 6 bases. The ends were cut back, 5 bases at V and 11 bases at J, with 22 bases in the middle. The CDR3 extends over 15 amino acids. Germline assignment: CDR1 MDHEN and CDR2 SYDVKM. CDR3 loop: CASSRTIGGGATQHF. The DNA of the CDR3 is TGTGCCAGCAGTCGGACTATAGGGGGGGGGGCCACCCAGCATTTT. Variable domain in full (rest from reference TRBV28 and TRBJ1-5): DVKVTQSSRYLVKRTGEKVFLECVQDMDHENMFWYRQDPGLGLRLIYFSYDVKMKEKGDIPEGYSVSREKKERFSLILESASTNQTSMYLCASSRTIGGGATQHFGDGTRLSIL.